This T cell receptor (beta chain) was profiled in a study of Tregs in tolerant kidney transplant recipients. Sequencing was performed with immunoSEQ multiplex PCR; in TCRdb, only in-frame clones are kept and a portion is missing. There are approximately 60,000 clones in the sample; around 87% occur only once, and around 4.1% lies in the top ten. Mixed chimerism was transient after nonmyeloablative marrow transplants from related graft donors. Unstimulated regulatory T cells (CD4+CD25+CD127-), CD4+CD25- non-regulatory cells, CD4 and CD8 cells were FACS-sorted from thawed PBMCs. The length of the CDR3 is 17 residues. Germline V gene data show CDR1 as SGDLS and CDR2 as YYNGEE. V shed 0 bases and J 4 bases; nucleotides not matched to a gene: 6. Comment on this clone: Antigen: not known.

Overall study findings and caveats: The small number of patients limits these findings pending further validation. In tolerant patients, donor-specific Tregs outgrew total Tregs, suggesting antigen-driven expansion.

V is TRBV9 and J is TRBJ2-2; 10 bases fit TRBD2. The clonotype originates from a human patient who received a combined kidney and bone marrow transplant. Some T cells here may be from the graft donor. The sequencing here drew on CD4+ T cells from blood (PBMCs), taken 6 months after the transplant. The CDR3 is CASSVDETSGLTGELFF. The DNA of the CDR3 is TGTGCCAGCAGCGTAGATGAGACTAGCGGGCTCACCGGGGAGCTGTTTTTT.